Many counts were recorded for the clone carrying this TCR beta chain. The antigen is undetermined. TCRdb redid the calling of the reads with MiXCR, one entry per CDR3 protein. The sample comprises approximately 260,000 distinct CDR3 sequences, approximately 22% of which are singletons, and approximately 19% rests with the top ten. This entry is derived from a study of T cell repertoires in cytomegalovirus infection. The overall study: Use of recently identified HLA-C-restricted and well-studied HLA-B-restricted CMV epitopes was part of the study. Shared public TCR beta signatures pointed to both CMV infection and a matching HLA type.

Overall study findings and caveats: In two of eight donors, the top clonotype was HLA-C-restricted CMV-specific. CMV carriers with the relevant HLA were identified by cumulative public TCR beta family frequency.

Losses at the gene ends were 2 bases for V and 6 bases for J; bases not matched to a gene: 4. The CDR3 has 14 amino acids. Germline-derived CDR1 and CDR2 are SGHTA and FQGNSA. The input for sequencing was cultured PBMCs, taken from culture after CMV antigen stimulation. The chain employs TRBV7-2 and TRBJ2-3; 8 positions agree with TRBD1. The receptor comes from a human donor in good health (CMV status not recorded). Some clones in this sample may be carry-over from other donors' samples. This chain's CDR3 is CASSLSQGADTQYF. CDR3 in DNA: TGTGCCAGCAGCTTATCCCAGGGGGCGGATACGCAGTATTTT.